The subject of this entry is one T cell receptor beta chain. The source of the sample is a study of blood T cell repertoires in COVID-19. Study background: T cells, B-cell-depleted T cells, or PBMCs provided the cDNA or gDNA that served as material.

Trimming shortened V by 0 bases and J by 0 bases, and 15 bases separated the two germline ends. Germline CDR1 is MNHEY and CDR2 is SMNVEV (reference sequence). The CDR3 extends over 17 amino acids. Authors' processing steps: How many nucleated cells were present was estimated from reference gene primer amplification. TCRdb keeps only in-frame clones here, not all; method: immunoSEQ multiplex PCR. The V and J calls and clone size come from that table; D and trimming were worked out from the DNA. In the table there are 90,000 or so clones, more than 75% of which are singletons. This receptor was identified in a human donor in a cohort sampled during active COVID-19. Specimen: peripheral blood. This chain joins TRBV27 and TRBJ2-7; D uncertain. The CDR3 DNA follows: TGTGCCAGCAGTTTATCGATCCCGGGTCCTTTCTCCTACGAGCAGTACTTC. This codes for CASSLSIPGPFSYEQYF.